These 21 T cell receptor beta chains were all obtained from the same sample, sequenced in a study of cytomegalovirus exposure and HLA in healthy donors. The PCR ran on 60 Vbeta and 13 Jbeta primers. Only in-frame clones appear in the TCRdb table, and some are missing; sequencing was by immunoSEQ multiplex PCR. The sample records fewer than 250,000 clones, about 80% being singletons. Sequenced: PBMCs. These receptors came from a man in his forties or fifties in good health and CMV-seropositive.

The chain is built from TRBV19 and TRBJ1-5; 7 nucleotides line up with TRBD1. CDR1 and CDR2 (germline): LNHDA, SQIVND (reference sequence). The V and J ends lost 3 bases and 2 bases, in that order; junction bases with no gene match: 4. The CDR3 consists of 15 residues. The CDR3 bases are TGTGCCAGTAGTATGAGGGGGCAGGGCAATCAGCCCCAGCATTTT. It is translated as CASSMRGQGNQPQHF.

This clone appeared a few times. The chain couples TRBV7-9 to TRBJ2-1; 8 bases line up with TRBD2. Germline V gives CDR1 SEHNR, CDR2 FQNEAQ (reference sequence). This CDR3 has 16 residues. V gave up 5 bases and J gave up 2 bases; unmatched junction bases: 8. The CDR3 bases are TGTGCCAGCAGCCCGAGACGGGAGGGGGCCTACAATGAGCAGTTCTTC. The encoded protein is CASSPRREGAYNEQFF.

This clone was seen only a few times. This chain links TRBV2 with TRBJ2-3, with a tentative D call TRBD1 (5 bases). V lost 7 bases, J lost 4 bases, and 9 bases lay in between. CDR3 length equals 12 residues. From germline, CDR1 is SNHLY and CDR2 FYNNEI. CDR3 nucleotide sequence: TGTGCCAGCATCCGACAGTCAGATACGCAGTATTTT. Translated: CASIRQSDTQYF.

The chain employs TRBV19 and TRBJ2-7; a possible D gene is TRBD2 (7 bases). Germline-derived CDR1 and CDR2 are LNHDA and SQIVND (reference sequence). V was cut by 3 bases and J by 7 bases, with 19 bases left in between. The CDR3 has 15 residues. The chain's CDR3 is CASSIGGGALEEQYV. CDR3 bases: TGTGCCAGTAGTATCGGTGGGGGGGCCCTCGAAGAGCAGTACGTC.

The CDR3 spells CSARGRQAQFF. The CDR3 nucleotides are TGCAGTGCTAGAGGCCGACAGGCGCAGTTCTTC. V gene TRBV20-1 combines with J gene TRBJ2-1, with D possibly matching TRBD1 (6 bases). The CDR3 consists of 11 residues. V was shortened by 1 base and J by 12 bases, with 10 bases between the two germline ends. Per the germline V gene, CDR1 is DFQATT and CDR2 is SNEGSKA (reference sequence).

In this sample, this clone turned up a few times. This sequence joins TRBV6-5 and TRBJ1-1; D remains unclear. V lost 0 bases, J lost 1 base, and 9 bases lay in between. The germline V gene encodes CDR1 MNHEY and CDR2 SVGAGI. This CDR3 spans 15 amino acids. The CDR3 sequence: CASSYSRGRNTEAFF. DNA of the CDR3: TGTGCCAGCAGTTACTCGAGAGGCAGGAACACTGAAGCTTTCTTT.

The chain uses TRBV28 and TRBJ1-1; no clear D. Deletions cut 1 base from V and 6 bases from J, with 27 bases between. Germline V gene data show CDR1 as MDHEN and CDR2 as SYDVKM. CDR3 length: 19 amino acids. CDR3 DNA sequence: TGTGCCAGCAGTTTATACCGGGGAGGGTTGTTGGGAGAAGAGCCTGAAGCTTTCTTT. As protein: CASSLYRGGLLGEEPEAFF.

This clone has only a few counts. The chain employs TRBV5-1 and TRBJ2-7; 7 bases are shared with TRBD1. J lost 2 bases, V lost 5 bases, and 7 bases had no gene match. Germline values: CDR1 SGHRS, CDR2 YFSETQ. The CDR3 is 14 amino acids. This CDR3 reads CASSIGTVTYEQYF. CDR3 DNA: TGCGCCAGCAGTATAGGGACAGTTACCTACGAGCAGTACTTC. The variable domain in full, with the rest retrieved from reference TRBV5-1 and TRBJ2-7, is KAGVTQTPRYLIKTRGQQVTLSCSPISGHRSVSWYQQTPGQGLQFLFEYFSETQRNKGNFPGRFSGRQFSNSRSEMNVSTLELGDSALYLCASSIGTVTYEQYFGPGTRLTVT.

The chain has TRBV27 and TRBJ2-7, with TRBD2 as a possible D gene (5 bases). Between the trimmed V and J ends, which lost 4 bases and 7 bases, there was a span of 11 bases. The CDR3 runs 12 residues. Germline V CDR1 and CDR2: MNHEY, SMNVEV (reference sequence). CDR3 region: CASSSVEGEQYF. The CDR3 nucleotides are TGTGCCAGCAGTTCTGTTGAGGGAGAGCAGTACTTC.

The V gene is TRBV25-1, the J gene TRBJ2-1, with 7 bases that match TRBD1. This CDR3 region has 12 residues. The J segment lost 8 bases and the V segment lost 10 bases, leaving 8 bases of the junction unmatched. Germline V lookup: CDR1 MGHDK, CDR2 SYGVNS. CDR3 in amino acids: CATNDRAHEQFF. For the CDR3, the DNA is TGTGCCACCAACGACAGGGCCCATGAGCAGTTCTTC.

The chain is built from TRBV6-5 and TRBJ1-1, with D hard to call. The CDR3 is made up of 14 amino acids. Germline CDR1 reads MNHEY; CDR2 reads SVGAGI. Deletions cut 5 bases from V and 0 bases from J, with 10 bases between. CDR3 DNA: TGTGCCAGCAGTCAAGACGGGGTGAACACTGAAGCTTTCTTT. It specifies CASSQDGVNTEAFF.

The rearrangement joins TRBV18 to TRBJ1-1, with D perhaps TRBD1 (6 bases). This CDR3 contains 15 residues. The V end was cut by 4 bases, the J end by 0 bases, with 12 bases between. CDR1 and CDR2 (germline): KGHSH, LQKENI. CDR3 sequence (DNA): TGTGCCAGCTCACTTAGGACAGAAGTGAACACTGAAGCTTTCTTT. Translation: CASSLRTEVNTEAFF.

This chain joins TRBV7-9 and TRBJ2-3, with 8 bases that match TRBD2. Germline CDR1 reads SEHNR; CDR2 reads FQNEAQ (reference sequence). This CDR3 comprises 15 residues. Losses at the gene ends were 4 bases for V and 4 bases for J; bases not matched to a gene: 7. CDR3 bases: TGTGCCAGCAGCTCGTCCGGGAGGGCCCCAGATACGCAGTATTTT. Amino acid sequence: CASSSSGRAPDTQYF.

The rearrangement links TRBV9 to TRBJ2-1, with 7 nucleotides matching TRBD2. This CDR3 is 15 amino acids long. Trimming took 1 base from V and 9 from J; bases not matched to a gene: 10. Germline V CDR1 and CDR2: SGDLS, YYNGEE. The CDR3 DNA follows: TGTGCCAGCAGCGTATTTGAGGGAGGGTACGGTGAGCAGTTCTTC. Translating it yields CASSVFEGGYGEQFF.

This clone was counted a single time. This chain joins TRBV9 and TRBJ2-2; TRBD2 matches at 7 bases. V lost 1 base, J lost 7 bases, and 4 bases stayed unmatched. The V gene's germline CDR1 is SGDLS and CDR2 YYNGEE. This CDR3 is built from 14 residues. In nucleotides, the CDR3 is TGTGCCAGCAGCGTACTAAGCGGGAACGGGGAGCTGTTTTTT. It translates to CASSVLSGNGELFF. Supplemented by reference TRBV9 and TRBJ2-2, the full variable domain reads DSGVTQTPKHLITATGQRVTLRCSPRSGDLSVYWYQQSLDQGLQFLIQYYNGEERAKGNILERFSAQQFPDLHSELNLSSLELGDSALYFCASSVLSGNGELFFGEGSRLTVL.

CDR3: CASRTGPNTEAFF. The CDR3 DNA follows: TGTGCCAGTCGGACAGGGCCGAACACTGAAGCTTTCTTT. This chain uses TRBV2 with TRBJ1-1; 8 bases fit TRBD1. V lost 9 bases to trimming and J lost 1 base; unmatched junction nucleotides: 4. Germline V gives CDR1 SNHLY, CDR2 FYNNEI. This CDR3 region has 13 residues.

V and J are TRBV7-9 and TRBJ2-5; 8 positions agree with TRBD1. The V segment lost 5 bases and the J segment 3 bases; nucleotides outside the gene matches: 8. CDR1 and CDR2 from the germline V gene are SEHNR and FQNEAQ (reference sequence). This CDR3 comprises 15 residues. The DNA for the CDR3 is TGTGCCAGCAGCCTTTCCGGGACAGGAGAAGAGACCCAGTACTTC. Its protein is CASSLSGTGEETQYF.

The V gene is TRBV4-2, the J gene TRBJ2-2; 14 positions match TRBD2. Unmatched junction bases numbered 10, after V lost 4 bases and J lost 3 bases. There are 19 residues in the CDR3. Germline lookup yields CDR1 LGHNA and CDR2 YNFKEQ. The DNA for the CDR3 is TGTGCCAGCAGCCTCACAAGGGAGACTAGCGGGAGGGACACCGGGGAGCTGTTTTTT. This encodes CASSLTRETSGRDTGELFF.

V usage is TRBV6-5 and J usage is TRBJ1-1, with 7 bases fitting TRBD1. V gave up 5 bases and J gave up 4 bases; unmatched junction bases: 7. CDR1 is MNHEY, CDR2 SVGAGI, per germline. CDR3 size: 14 residues. The CDR3, as DNA: TGTGCCAGCAGTGGGAGACAGGGAGGCACTGAAGCTTTCTTT. This encodes CASSGRQGGTEAFF.

The chain uses TRBV6-1 and TRBJ2-1; 7 bases align to TRBD2. The V gene's germline CDR1 is MNHNS and CDR2 SASEGT. Trimming removed 5 bases from V and 6 bases from J; junction bases left unmatched: 7. The CDR3 runs to 14 residues. The CDR3 DNA is TGTGCCAGCAGTCGCGGGAGTCCTCCCAATGAGCAGTTCTTC. Its protein is CASSRGSPPNEQFF.

The chain links TRBV6-1 to TRBJ1-1; possible D gene TRBD1, 5 bases. The germline V gene has CDR1 MNHNS and CDR2 SASEGT. V lost 7 bases to trimming and J lost 0 bases, with 12 bases between them. The CDR3 has 14 residues. CDR3 protein: CASTGGGMNTEAFF. The CDR3 nucleotides read TGTGCCAGCACCGGGGGTGGTATGAACACTGAAGCTTTCTTT.